A selection of T cell receptor beta chains follows, all from one sample in a study of blood T cell repertoires in COVID-19. Profiling relied on immunoSEQ multiplex PCR, and the TCRdb table lists in-frame clones only, not all of them. The sample includes hundreds of thousands of clones, about four fifths of them seen just once. The sample comprised PBMCs or T cells enriched from blood (not recorded which). The receptors derive from a woman between 45 and 65 years old who had been exposed to COVID-19. Each CDR3 is given with its conserved first and last residue. D genes are given only for firm matches. Clone size appears in some rows only: once, few, many, or a class for an expanded clone.

d_gene: NA; abundance: few; v_gene: TRBV7-2; j_gene: TRBJ2-7; CDR3nt: TGTGCCAGCAGCTTAGATGGCGGGGTCACCTACGAGCAGTACTTC; CDR3aa: CASSLDGGVTYEQYF
d_gene: NA; abundance: once; v_gene: TRBV7-6; j_gene: TRBJ1-6; CDR3nt: TGTGCCAGCACCCCGGACAGTTCTTTTAATTCACCCCTCCACTTT; CDR3aa: CASTPDSSFNSPLHF
d_gene: NA; abundance: once; v_gene: TRBV7-2; j_gene: TRBJ2-3; CDR3nt: TGTGCCAGCAGCTTAACTTCGCTCCATACGCAGTATTTT; CDR3aa: CASSLTSLHTQYF
d_gene: NA; abundance: NA; v_gene: TRBV7-2; j_gene: TRBJ2-7; CDR3nt: TGTGCCAGCAGCTTACGGGTTGGGGCCTCCGAGCAGTACTTC; CDR3aa: CASSLRVGASEQYF
d_gene: NA; abundance: NA; v_gene: TRBV29-1; j_gene: TRBJ2-7; CDR3nt: TGCAGCGTGCAAACAGGGCCGGGGTACGAGCAGTACTTC; CDR3aa: CSVQTGPGYEQYF
d_gene: NA; abundance: NA; v_gene: TRBV14; j_gene: TRBJ1-2; CDR3nt: TGTGCCAGCAGCCAAGCAAGACTGGTAGGAGGCTACACCTTC; CDR3aa: CASSQARLVGGYTF
d_gene: TRBD1; abundance: NA; v_gene: TRBV7-9; j_gene: TRBJ1-3; CDR3nt: TGTGCCAGCAGTCGATACAGGGGTGACACCATATATTTT; CDR3aa: CASSRYRGDTIYF
d_gene: NA; abundance: NA; v_gene: TRBV7-9; j_gene: TRBJ1-5; CDR3nt: TGTGCCAGCAGTCCGGACCTCGGGGGGCCCCAGCATTTT; CDR3aa: CASSPDLGGPQHF
d_gene: NA; abundance: NA; v_gene: TRBV7-2; j_gene: TRBJ2-7; CDR3nt: TGTGCCATAGGGGAATACGAGCAGTACTTC; CDR3aa: CAIGEYEQYF
d_gene: NA; abundance: NA; v_gene: TRBV6-1; j_gene: TRBJ1-5; CDR3nt: TGTGCCAGCAGTGAACCTCTAGGGGATCAGCCCCAGCATTTT; CDR3aa: CASSEPLGDQPQHF
d_gene: NA; abundance: NA; v_gene: TRBV29-1; j_gene: TRBJ2-7; CDR3nt: TGCAGCGTTGTAACGGCTAGTATAGGCGAGCAGTACTTC; CDR3aa: CSVVTASIGEQYF
d_gene: TRBD1; abundance: NA; v_gene: TRBV29-1; j_gene: TRBJ1-1; CDR3nt: TGCAGCGGCAGGGGGCAGGCTTTCTTT; CDR3aa: CSGRGQAFF
d_gene: TRBD2; abundance: once; v_gene: TRBV7-8; j_gene: TRBJ2-2; CDR3nt: TGTGCCAGCAGCTTAGTTCTAGCTAGCGGTGTTAGGGCCGGGGAGCTGTTTTTT; CDR3aa: CASSLVLASGVRAGELFF
d_gene: TRBD1; abundance: NA; v_gene: TRBV6-2/TRBV6-3; j_gene: TRBJ2-7; CDR3nt: TGTGCCAGCAGTGGGACAGATGCCTACGAGCAGTACTTC; CDR3aa: CASSGTDAYEQYF
d_gene: NA; abundance: NA; v_gene: TRBV6-6; j_gene: TRBJ1-3; CDR3nt: TGTGCCAGCGCCACGGCCGGGATACCCTATTTT; CDR3aa: CASATAGIPYF
d_gene: TRBD2; abundance: NA; v_gene: TRBV2; j_gene: TRBJ2-1; CDR3nt: TGTGCCAGCAGTGAATTGGCGGGGGGGCCTAATGAGCAGTTCTTC; CDR3aa: CASSELAGGPNEQFF
d_gene: NA; abundance: NA; v_gene: TRBV9; j_gene: TRBJ2-3; CDR3nt: TGTGCCAGCAGCGTAGGGCCAGCGGGTTATGAAGATACGCAGTATTTT; CDR3aa: CASSVGPAGYEDTQYF
d_gene: NA; abundance: NA; v_gene: TRBV11-2; j_gene: TRBJ2-2; CDR3nt: TGTGCCAGCAGCTTAGAAGGTGGGGGCAGCGGGGAGCTGTTTTTT; CDR3aa: CASSLEGGGSGELFF
d_gene: NA; abundance: NA; v_gene: TRBV10-3; j_gene: TRBJ2-5; CDR3nt: TGTGCCAGTCGGGGGGCCCAAGAGACCCAGTACTTC; CDR3aa: CASRGAQETQYF
d_gene: NA; abundance: NA; v_gene: TRBV6-5; j_gene: TRBJ1-1; CDR3nt: TGTGCCAGCAGTTCTTCAGGGGCCACTGAAGCTTTCTTT; CDR3aa: CASSSSGATEAFF
d_gene: NA; abundance: NA; v_gene: TRBV10-3; j_gene: TRBJ2-1; CDR3nt: TGTGCCATCAGTGAGTCGCGAGGGCTGGGGTCCAATGAGCAGTTCTTC; CDR3aa: CAISESRGLGSNEQFF
d_gene: TRBD1; abundance: NA; v_gene: TRBV3-1/TRBV3-2; j_gene: TRBJ2-7; CDR3nt: TGTGCCAGCAGCCAGCAATACAGGGGGATCGGCGAGCAGTACTTC; CDR3aa: CASSQQYRGIGEQYF
d_gene: TRBD1; abundance: NA; v_gene: TRBV18; j_gene: TRBJ2-2; CDR3nt: TGTGCCAGCTCACCAAGGACAGGGCTAAATGGGGCAACCGGGGAGCTGTTTTTT; CDR3aa: CASSPRTGLNGATGELFF
d_gene: NA; abundance: once; v_gene: TRBV4-3; j_gene: TRBJ2-7; CDR3nt: TGCGCCAGCAGCCAAGACTATTCATTTTACGAGCAGTACTTC; CDR3aa: CASSQDYSFYEQYF
d_gene: NA; abundance: NA; v_gene: TRBV7-9; j_gene: TRBJ1-1; CDR3nt: TGTGCCAGCTCCCCACCCAGGGACACTGAAGCTTTCTTT; CDR3aa: CASSPPRDTEAFF
d_gene: TRBD1; abundance: NA; v_gene: TRBV5-1; j_gene: TRBJ1-1; CDR3nt: TGCGCCAGCAGCCTCGCCGGGACAGGCGAAGCTTTCTTT; CDR3aa: CASSLAGTGEAFF
d_gene: NA; abundance: NA; v_gene: TRBV5-1; j_gene: TRBJ1-6; CDR3nt: TGCGCCAGCAGCTTGTCAAGCGCGAATAATTCACCCCTCCACTTT; CDR3aa: CASSLSSANNSPLHF
d_gene: TRBD2; abundance: NA; v_gene: TRBV4-2; j_gene: TRBJ2-1; CDR3nt: TGTGCCAGCAGCGCATCTAGCGGGGGCCTTTACAATGAGCAGTTCTTC; CDR3aa: CASSASSGGLYNEQFF
d_gene: NA; abundance: NA; v_gene: TRBV6-2/TRBV6-3; j_gene: TRBJ1-1; CDR3nt: TGTGCCAGCAGTTACTCGATTACACCGAACACTGAAGCTTTCTTT; CDR3aa: CASSYSITPNTEAFF
d_gene: NA; abundance: NA; v_gene: TRBV24-1; j_gene: TRBJ2-2; CDR3nt: TGTGCCACCAGTCCCACCGGAGGCGGGGAGCTGTTTTTT; CDR3aa: CATSPTGGGELFF
d_gene: TRBD2; abundance: NA; v_gene: TRBV25-1; j_gene: TRBJ2-7; CDR3nt: TGTGCCAGCAGTGAAACCACTAGCGGGGGAGCCTACGAGCAGTACTTC; CDR3aa: CASSETTSGGAYEQYF
d_gene: TRBD2; abundance: NA; v_gene: TRBV28; j_gene: TRBJ2-1; CDR3nt: TGTGCCAGCAGTTTAGGGGGGGCGGGAGGACACAATGAGCAGTTCTTC; CDR3aa: CASSLGGAGGHNEQFF
d_gene: TRBD1; abundance: NA; v_gene: TRBV12-3/TRBV12-4; j_gene: TRBJ1-2; CDR3nt: TGTGCCAGCAGTCTCCACAGGGGACGCTACACCTTC; CDR3aa: CASSLHRGRYTF
d_gene: TRBD1; abundance: NA; v_gene: TRBV28; j_gene: TRBJ1-2; CDR3nt: TGTGCCAGCAGTCCACCGGGACAGCTCTATGGCTACACCTTC; CDR3aa: CASSPPGQLYGYTF
d_gene: TRBD2; abundance: NA; v_gene: TRBV4-3; j_gene: TRBJ2-1; CDR3nt: TGCGCCAGCAGCCGGTTCCAATCGGGGGGTCAAGATGAGCAGTTCTTC; CDR3aa: CASSRFQSGGQDEQFF
d_gene: NA; abundance: NA; v_gene: TRBV4-1; j_gene: TRBJ1-1; CDR3nt: TGCGCCAGCAGGAAAACAGGGAGCACTGAAGCTTTCTTT; CDR3aa: CASRKTGSTEAFF
d_gene: TRBD1; abundance: NA; v_gene: TRBV5-8; j_gene: TRBJ1-1; CDR3nt: TGTGCCAGCAGCTTGGGGACAGGGGGATACGGAAACACTGAAGCTTTCTTT; CDR3aa: CASSLGTGGYGNTEAFF
d_gene: NA; abundance: NA; v_gene: TRBV6-5; j_gene: TRBJ1-1; CDR3nt: TGTGCCAGCGCAGGGGCGAGAGGGGACACTGAAGCTTTCTTT; CDR3aa: CASAGARGDTEAFF
d_gene: NA; abundance: few; v_gene: TRBV18; j_gene: TRBJ2-7; CDR3nt: TGTGCCAGCTCTCGGGCTCCAGGGGATTACGAGCAGTACTTC; CDR3aa: CASSRAPGDYEQYF
d_gene: TRBD1; abundance: NA; v_gene: TRBV7-6; j_gene: TRBJ2-5; CDR3nt: TGTGCCAGCAGCTTCGGACAGGGGATAGAGACCCAGTACTTC; CDR3aa: CASSFGQGIETQYF
d_gene: TRBD1; abundance: NA; v_gene: TRBV4-3; j_gene: TRBJ2-2; CDR3nt: TGCGCCAGCAGCCTAGGCGAGGACAGGGGGAACACCGGGGAGCTGTTTTTT; CDR3aa: CASSLGEDRGNTGELFF
d_gene: TRBD2; abundance: NA; v_gene: TRBV5-1; j_gene: TRBJ2-3; CDR3nt: TGCGCCAGCAGCTTGCAGCGGGGTTCGGATACGCAGTATTTT; CDR3aa: CASSLQRGSDTQYF
d_gene: TRBD1; abundance: NA; v_gene: TRBV5-1; j_gene: TRBJ1-6; CDR3nt: TGCGCCAGCAGCTTGGAGGACAGGGATTCACCCCTCCACTTT; CDR3aa: CASSLEDRDSPLHF
d_gene: TRBD2; abundance: NA; v_gene: TRBV7-8; j_gene: TRBJ2-1; CDR3nt: TGTGCCAGCAGGGCCGGGACTAGCGTTAACGGTGTCTACAATGAGCAGTTCTTC; CDR3aa: CASRAGTSVNGVYNEQFF